The 20 T cell receptor beta chains given below trace back to one sample, sequenced in a study of esophageal squamous cell carcinoma under preoperative chemotherapy. Stated time point: before preoperative PTX-NDP chemotherapy. TCRdb analysed the PCR reads with MiXCR anew, one entry per CDR3 protein. The sample consists of fewer than 15,000 distinct CDR3 sequences, roughly half of them appearing once. Sampling was conducted from a patient given preoperative chemotherapy. These receptors all come from a human donor with esophageal squamous cell carcinoma. The donor label of this sample is uncertain.

The genes are TRBV7-2 and TRBJ2-1; D remains unclear. This CDR3 region has 14 residues. Trimming left V 3 bases short and J 8 bases short, with 14 bases between. Per the germline V gene, CDR1 is SGHTA and CDR2 is FQGNSA. CDR3: CASSFPTLGDEQFF. The CDR3 bases are TGTGCCAGCAGCTTCCCGACCCTCGGCGATGAGCAGTTCTTC.

Judged by abundance, this clonotype is medium-sized (0.01 to 0.1%). J is TRBJ2-1 and V is TRBV6-5, with 14 nucleotides matching TRBD2. J gave up 4 bases and V 4 bases, and 3 bases lay outside the gene matches. Germline CDR1 reads MNHEY; CDR2 reads SVGAGI. The CDR3 sequence is 16 residues long. CDR3 loop: CASSSRLAGGYNEQFF. As DNA, the CDR3 is TGTGCCAGCAGTTCCAGACTAGCGGGAGGGTACAATGAGCAGTTCTTC.

The genes are TRBV7-2 and TRBJ2-7; D might be TRBD1 (6 bases). V was pared by 1 base and J by 7 bases, with 11 bases between. The CDR3 loop spans 13 amino acids. Germline assignment: CDR1 SGHTA and CDR2 FQGNSA. The CDR3 DNA sequence: TGTGCCAGCAGCTTAGTGGGGGACAATGAGCAGTACTTC. The encoded protein is CASSLVGDNEQYF. The full variable domain, with the rest looked up from reference TRBV7-2 and TRBJ2-7, is GAGVSQSPSNKVTEKGKDVELRCDPISGHTALYWYRQSLGQGLEFLIYFQGNSAPDKSGLPSDRFSAERTGGSVSTLTIQRTQQEDSAVYLCASSLVGDNEQYFGPGTRLTVT.

V gene TRBV7-2 combines with J gene TRBJ2-5; D is possibly TRBD2 (6 bases). The germline gives CDR1 SGHTA, CDR2 FQGNSA. There are 14 residues in the CDR3. Trimming cost V 5 bases and J 2 bases, with 12 bases left between them. This CDR3 reads CASSPPGLQETQYF. The CDR3 DNA reads as TGTGCCAGCAGCCCCCCGGGACTTCAAGAGACCCAGTACTTC.

The V and J genes are TRBV6-1 and TRBJ2-4; D gene uncertain. The CDR3 is made up of 12 amino acids. Trimming stripped 4 bases from V and 12 bases from J, with 13 bases between. Germline CDR1 is MNHNS and CDR2 is SASEGT. The CDR3 spells CASSGAKNTQYF. CDR3 in DNA: TGTGCCAGCAGTGGAGCCAAAAATACTCAGTACTTC.

This clonotype was counted many times. The chain has TRBV6-1 and TRBJ2-2, with 10 bases identical to TRBD2. Losses at the gene ends were 5 bases for V and 5 bases for J; bases not matched to a gene: 5. Germline V CDR1 and CDR2: MNHNS, SASEGT. This CDR3 comprises 15 residues. The DNA for the CDR3 is TGTGCCAGCAGTCCGGGACTAGCGTATACCGGGGAGCTGTTTTTT. This sequence encodes CASSPGLAYTGELFF.

This clonotype was observed a few times. CDR3 amino acids: CASSESVNSYEQYF. CDR3 coding DNA: TGTGCCAGCAGTGAATCGGTCAACTCCTACGAGCAGTACTTC. The chain joins TRBV6-1 to TRBJ2-7; D gene unclear. The V end lost 2 bases, the J end lost 0 bases, and 8 bases lay between the germline ends. This CDR3 spans 14 amino acids. Germline V gene lookup returns CDR1 MNHNS and CDR2 SASEGT.

This clonotype is termed medium-sized. The V gene is TRBV6-1, the J gene TRBJ2-1, with 7 bases that match TRBD1. The end of the DNA is better explained by TRBJ2-7, so the J call may be wrong. The germline V gene has CDR1 MNHNS and CDR2 SASEGT. The CDR3 has 16 residues. In DNA, the CDR3 is TGTGCCCCCGCAGGGGGTCCCCTGTGGCGGTCCTACGAGCAGTACTTC. It is translated as CAPAGGPLWRSYEQYF.

This clonotype has at least ten counts. This rearrangement joins TRBV12-3 or TRBV12-4 to TRBJ2-1, with 11 bases identical to TRBD2. This CDR3 region has 14 residues. The V and J ends lost 7 bases and 11 bases, in that order; junction bases with no gene match: 10. CDR3: CASTDTSGGSQQFF. CDR3 nucleotide sequence: TGTGCCAGCACCGACACTAGCGGGGGATCTCAGCAGTTCTTC.

Worth noting for this clonotype: A junction boundary mismatches the germline segment, possibly from a read error. The V and J genes are TRBV12-3 or TRBV12-4 and TRBJ2-3; 10 nucleotides line up with TRBD2. The CDR3 is 14 residues long. CDR3 residues: CASSLAGGEDTQYF. In DNA, the CDR3 is TGTGCCAGCAGCTTAGCGGGAGGAGAAGATACGCAGTATTTT.

Ten or more counts support this clonotype. The V gene is TRBV6-5, the J gene TRBJ2-5; TRBD1 aligns across 10 bases. CDR3 length: 17 amino acids. Per the germline V gene, CDR1 is MNHEY and CDR2 is SVGAGI. J lost 5 bases, V lost 2 bases, and 11 bases had no gene match. This CDR3 is CASSYASRDRGAETQYF. The CDR3 DNA sequence: TGTGCCAGCAGTTACGCCTCCCGGGACAGGGGCGCGGAGACCCAGTACTTC.

Details on this clonotype: At one of its ends the junction is not consistent with the germline gene, which may arise from a read error. This sequence joins TRBV10-3 and TRBJ2-3; D is possibly TRBD1 or TRBD2 (6 bases each). This CDR3 contains 14 residues. Per the germline V gene, CDR1 is ENHRY and CDR2 is SYGVKD. The chain's CDR3 is CAGNGGRDQDTQYF. CDR3 nucleotides: TGTGCGGGCAACGGGGGCCGTGACCAAGATACGCAGTACTTT.

A few counts support this clonotype. This chain's CDR3 is CASSVSGTGGYEQYF. Here the CDR3 DNA reads TGTGCCAGCAGTGTTTCCGGGACAGGGGGCTACGAGCAGTACTTC. V and J are TRBV6-1 and TRBJ2-5; 11 positions agree with TRBD1. TRBJ2-7 matches the DNA end more closely, so the J call is doubtful. The CDR3 loop spans 15 amino acids. Germline V gene data show CDR1 as MNHNS and CDR2 as SASEGT.

This clonotype was counted once. This chain uses TRBV6-1 with TRBJ2-2, with D perhaps assigned TRBD1 or TRBD2 (7 bases each). Germline CDR1 is MNHNS and CDR2 is SASEGT. CDR3 size: 14 residues. Trimming removed 3 bases from V and 13 bases from J, with 18 bases in between. CDR3 sequence (DNA): TGTGCCAGCAGTGAGGGAGGGGGCACAGATGCGCTGTTTTTT. This translates into CASSEGGGTDALFF.

This clonotype is medium-sized (0.01 to 0.1%). V and J are TRBV7-6 and TRBJ2-6; D possibly corresponds to TRBD2 (6 bases). CDR1 and CDR2 from the germline V gene are SGHVS and FNYEAQ. V shed 1 base and J shed 2 bases, with 9 bases lying between them. The CDR3 loop spans 16 amino acids. DNA for the CDR3: TGTGCCAGCAGCTTAGGGGCGGGAACTGGGGCCAACGTCCTGACTTTC. It codes for CASSLGAGTGANVLTF.

The rearrangement uses TRBV6-2 or TRBV6-3 and TRBJ2-6; 9 nucleotides match TRBD1. Judging by the DNA end, TRBJ2-4 fits better; the J call may be wrong. The germline V gene encodes CDR1 MNHEY and CDR2 SVGEGT. The CDR3 extends over 15 amino acids. Written as DNA, the CDR3 is TGTGCCAGCACAGGGGGAGGGACAGGGAAAAACATTCAGTACTTC. Translating gives CASTGGGTGKNIQYF.

CDR3 nucleotide sequence: TGTGCCAGCAGCCTCGCCGGGACAGGGGTGTACGAGCAGTATTTT. Amino acids: CASSLAGTGVYEQYF. The chain employs TRBV7-2 and TRBJ2-3, with 10 nucleotides matching TRBD1. Germline-derived CDR1 and CDR2 are SGHTA and FQGNSA. With 5 bases clipped from V and 11 bases from J, the junction kept 13 bases outside the gene matches. The CDR3 runs 15 residues.

This clonotype was seen only a few times. The rearrangement joins TRBV6-1 to TRBJ2-3, with D possibly TRBD1 on 6 matching bases. The tail of the sequence fits TRBJ2-5 better, so the J call may be wrong. CDR1 and CDR2 (germline): MNHNS, SASEGT. The CDR3 runs 16 residues. CDR3 sequence: CASGEFGGSDTETQYF. The CDR3 DNA reads TGTGCCAGCGGGGAATTTGGGGGCAGCGACACAGAGACCCAGTACTTC.

V usage is TRBV10-3 and J usage is TRBJ2-3; 8 bases match TRBD1. The CDR3 is 14 amino acids. Looked up from germline, CDR1 is ENHRY and CDR2 is SYGVKD. Losses at the gene ends were 6 bases for V and 4 bases for J; bases not matched to a gene: 6. The CDR3 bases are TGTGCCATCAGCCTGGACAGGGTATCAGATACGCAGTATTTT. It yields the protein CAISLDRVSDTQYF.

The chain uses TRBV6-1 and TRBJ2-7, with D uncertain. This CDR3 has 12 amino acids. Deletions cut 7 bases from V and 0 bases from J, with 7 bases between. The V gene's germline CDR1 is MNHNS and CDR2 SASEGT. The CDR3, as DNA: TGTGCCAGCAATACAGACTCCTACGAGCAGTACTTC. Translation gives CASNTDSYEQYF.